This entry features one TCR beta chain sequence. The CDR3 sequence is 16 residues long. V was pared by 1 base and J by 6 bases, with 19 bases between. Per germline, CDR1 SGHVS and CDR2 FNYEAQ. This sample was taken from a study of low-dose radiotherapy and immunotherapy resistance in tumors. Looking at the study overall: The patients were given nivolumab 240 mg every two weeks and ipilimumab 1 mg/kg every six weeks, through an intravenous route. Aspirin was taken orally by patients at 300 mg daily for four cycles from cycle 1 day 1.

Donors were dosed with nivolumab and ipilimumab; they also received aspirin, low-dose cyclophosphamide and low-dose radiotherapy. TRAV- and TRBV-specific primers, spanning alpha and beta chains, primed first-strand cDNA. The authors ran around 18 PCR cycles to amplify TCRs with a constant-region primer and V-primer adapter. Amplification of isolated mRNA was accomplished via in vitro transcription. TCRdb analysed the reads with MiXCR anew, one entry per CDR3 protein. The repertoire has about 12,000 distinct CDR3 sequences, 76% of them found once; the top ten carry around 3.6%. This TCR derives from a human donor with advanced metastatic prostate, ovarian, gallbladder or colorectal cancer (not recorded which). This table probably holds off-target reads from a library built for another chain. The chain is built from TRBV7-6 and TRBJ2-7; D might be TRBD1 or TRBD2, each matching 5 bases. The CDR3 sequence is CASSLGPGQGRGEQYF. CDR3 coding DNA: TGTGCCAGCAGCTTAGGACCAGGGCAGGGTCGGGGCGAGCAGTACTTC.